This T cell receptor (beta chain) is drawn from a study of blood T cell repertoires in COVID-19. The wider study: Acute-phase and convalescent COVID-19 samples originated in the United States, Italy and Spain.

Source study methods: The assay estimated nucleated cells by amplifying reference gene primers. Assay: immunoSEQ multiplex PCR; the TCRdb copy retains only in-frame clones and omits some. That table furnishes V, J and clone size, whereas the DNA furnished D and trimming. The table has roughly 36,000 clones, around 87% seen once. What was sequenced was peripheral blood. The TCR comes from a man older than 75 with active COVID-19.

CDR3 residues: CASSQEAGNEQFF. As DNA, the CDR3 is TGCGCCAGCAGCCAAGAAGCGGGCAATGAGCAGTTCTTC. The genes are TRBV4-3 and TRBJ2-1, with a tentative D call TRBD2 (6 bases). The CDR3 length is 13 residues. The V gene lost 0 bases and the J gene lost 6 bases, with 6 bases spanning the gap. Per germline, CDR1 LGHNA and CDR2 YSLEER.